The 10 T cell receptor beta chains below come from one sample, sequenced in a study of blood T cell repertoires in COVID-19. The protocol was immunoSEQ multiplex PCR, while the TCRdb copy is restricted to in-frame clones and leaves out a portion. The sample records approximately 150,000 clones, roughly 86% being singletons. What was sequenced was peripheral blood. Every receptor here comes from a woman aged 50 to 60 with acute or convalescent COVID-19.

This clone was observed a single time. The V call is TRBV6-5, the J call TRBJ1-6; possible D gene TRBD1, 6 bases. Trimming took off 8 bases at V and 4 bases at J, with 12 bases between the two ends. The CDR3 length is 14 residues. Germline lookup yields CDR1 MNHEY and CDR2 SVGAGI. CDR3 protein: CASDPRGYNSPLHF. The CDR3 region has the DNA TGTGCCAGCGACCCGAGGGGGTATAATTCACCCCTCCACTTT.

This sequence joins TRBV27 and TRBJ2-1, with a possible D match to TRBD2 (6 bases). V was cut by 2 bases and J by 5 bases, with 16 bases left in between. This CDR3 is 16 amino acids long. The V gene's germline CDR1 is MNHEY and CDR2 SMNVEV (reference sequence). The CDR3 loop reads CASSLITGVGNNEQFF. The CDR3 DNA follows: TGTGCCAGCAGTTTAATTACGGGGGTTGGGAACAATGAGCAGTTCTTC.

The CDR3 is CASSLTGREKLFF. CDR3 DNA sequence: TGTGCCAGCAGTTTAACAGGGCGTGAAAAACTGTTTTTT. This rearrangement joins TRBV12-3 or TRBV12-4 to TRBJ1-4; TRBD1 is a possible D gene (6 bases). V lost 2 bases and J 7 bases, leaving 8 bases between the germline ends. This CDR3 contains 13 residues.

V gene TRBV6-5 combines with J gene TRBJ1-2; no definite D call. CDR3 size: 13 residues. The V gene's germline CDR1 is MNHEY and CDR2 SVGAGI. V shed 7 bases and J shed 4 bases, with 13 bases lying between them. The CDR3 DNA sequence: TGTGCCAGCACCACCTTAAACGGCTATGGCTACACCTTC. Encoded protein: CASTTLNGYGYTF.

The CDR3 loop is CASSLEAGRSGANVLTF. The DNA for the CDR3 is TGTGCCAGCAGCTTGGAGGCAGGTCGCTCTGGGGCCAACGTCCTGACTTTC. V usage is TRBV5-5 and J usage is TRBJ2-6; D uncertain. The germline V gene encodes CDR1 SGHKS and CDR2 YYEKEE (reference sequence). This CDR3 contains 17 residues. The ends were cut back, 0 bases at V and 0 bases at J, with 10 bases in the middle.

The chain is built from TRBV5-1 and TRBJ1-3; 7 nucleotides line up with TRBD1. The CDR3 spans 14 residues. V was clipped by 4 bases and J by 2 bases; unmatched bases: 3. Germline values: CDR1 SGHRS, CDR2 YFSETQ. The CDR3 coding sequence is TGCGCCAGCAGCCAGGGGGATCCTGGAAACACCATATATTTT. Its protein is CASSQGDPGNTIYF.

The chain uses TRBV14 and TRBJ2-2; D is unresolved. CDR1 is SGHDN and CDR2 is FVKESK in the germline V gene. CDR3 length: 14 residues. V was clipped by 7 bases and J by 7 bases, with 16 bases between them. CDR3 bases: TGTGCCAGCACCCAGGTTTCCCCAGGCGGGGAGCTGTTTTTT. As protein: CASTQVSPGGELFF.

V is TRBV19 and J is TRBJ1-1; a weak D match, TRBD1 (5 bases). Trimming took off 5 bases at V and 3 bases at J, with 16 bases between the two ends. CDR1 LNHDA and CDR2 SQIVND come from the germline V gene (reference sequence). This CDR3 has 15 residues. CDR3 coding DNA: TGTGCCAGTAGTTCCCCGGGGGACCGGGACACTGAAGCTTTCTTT. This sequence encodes CASSSPGDRDTEAFF.

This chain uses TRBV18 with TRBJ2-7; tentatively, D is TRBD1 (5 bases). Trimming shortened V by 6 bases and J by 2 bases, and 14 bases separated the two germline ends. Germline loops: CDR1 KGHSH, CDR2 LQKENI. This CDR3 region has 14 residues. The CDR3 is CASSNQGDPYEQYF. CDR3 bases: TGTGCCAGCTCGAACCAGGGCGACCCCTACGAGCAGTACTTC.

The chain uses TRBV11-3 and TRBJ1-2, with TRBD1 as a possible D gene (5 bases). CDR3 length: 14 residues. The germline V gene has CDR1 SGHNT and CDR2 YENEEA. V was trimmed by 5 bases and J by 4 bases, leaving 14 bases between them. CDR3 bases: TGTGCCAGCAGCCCGCGACACGGGGGCTATGGCTACACCTTC. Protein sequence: CASSPRHGGYGYTF. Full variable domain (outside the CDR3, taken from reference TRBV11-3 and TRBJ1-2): EAGVVQSPRYKIIEKKQPVAFWCNPISGHNTLYWYLQNLGQGPELLIRYENEEAVDDSQLPKDRFSAERLKGVDSTLKIQPAELGDSAVYLCASSPRHGGYGYTFGSGTRLTVV.